These 29 T cell receptor beta chains share one sample of origin, sequenced in a study of OX40 agonist ivuxolimab in advanced cancers. Libraries came from the immunoSEQ multiplex PCR assay. The source is immuneACCESS, and TCRdb retained only in-frame sequences with V and J called. Part of the clones is not carried over; for the studies checked, unresolved V genes explain less than half of this, and the remainder is unexplained. The sample table shows about 79,000 clones, and about 95% are seen once. Clones ranked in the top ten supply about 10% of the sample. The starting material was CD4+ or CD8+ T cells sorted from blood, obtained in a trial of the OX40 agonist ivuxolimab. These TCRs come from an adult with an advanced solid tumor such as melanoma, head and neck, liver or kidney cancer.

The chain combines TRBV7-9 with TRBJ2-7, with D perhaps TRBD1 (5 bases). The V end lost 1 base, the J end lost 0 bases, and 10 bases lay between the germline ends. This CDR3 region has 15 residues. Germline V gene data show CDR1 as SEHNR and CDR2 as FQNEAQ (reference sequence). Written as DNA, the CDR3 is TGTGCCAGCAGCTTAGAGACAGTGGGCTCCTACGAGCAGTACTTC. It encodes CASSLETVGSYEQYF.

The chain combines TRBV10-1 with TRBJ2-3; D possibly corresponds to TRBD1 (6 bases). Trimming left V 4 bases short and J 4 bases short, with 21 bases between. There are 17 residues in the CDR3. Germline CDR1 WNHNN, CDR2 SYGVQD (reference sequence). The CDR3 DNA reads as TGCGCCAGCAGTGCCATCGCAGGGGCTGGTCAAGCAGATACGCAGTATTTT. It encodes CASSAIAGAGQADTQYF.

The chain links TRBV27 to TRBJ2-1; a weak D match, TRBD1 (5 bases). Germline V lookup: CDR1 MNHEY, CDR2 SMNVEV (reference sequence). Trimming cost V 5 bases and J 7 bases, with 15 bases left between them. There are 14 residues in the CDR3. CDR3 DNA: TGTGCCAGCAGTGGGGCTAGTGCGTTAAATGAGCAGTTCTTC. Protein: CASSGASALNEQFF.

The chain has TRBV27 and TRBJ2-5, with 11 bases fitting TRBD2. The J call is uncertain, as TRBJ2-7 better fits the DNA end. Germline V gives CDR1 MNHEY, CDR2 SMNVEV (reference sequence). CDR3 length: 15 residues. The CDR3 DNA follows: TGTGCCAGCAGCTATTGGGGGACTAGCGGCTACGAGCAGTACTTC. Amino acids: CASSYWGTSGYEQYF.

The V gene is TRBV7-9, the J gene TRBJ2-7, with TRBD1 identical over 7 bases. The CDR3 contains 14 residues. After removal of 1 base from V and 4 bases from J, the junction contained 4 bases not matched to a gene. Per the germline V gene, CDR1 is SEHNR and CDR2 is FQNEAQ (reference sequence). CDR3 nucleotides: TGTGCCAGCAGCTTAGGGACAGGAACTTACGAGCAGTACTTC. Translation gives CASSLGTGTYEQYF.

J is TRBJ2-1 and V is TRBV7-9; a weak D match, TRBD2 (6 bases). Between the trimmed V and J ends, which lost 7 bases and 6 bases, there was a span of 19 bases. This CDR3 is built from 15 residues. The germline CDR1 and CDR2 sequences are SEHNR and FQNEAQ (reference sequence). For the CDR3, the DNA is TGTGCCAGCAATCATCGGGACTTCGCCTTCAATGAGCAGTTCTTC. It is translated as CASNHRDFAFNEQFF.

The chain couples TRBV29-1 to TRBJ2-3, with D tentatively TRBD1 (7 bases). The germline gives CDR1 SQVTM, CDR2 ANQGSEA. There are 14 residues in the CDR3. V was shortened by 6 bases and J by 0 bases, with 13 bases between the two germline ends. CDR3: CSVGGQLSTDTQYF. The CDR3 nucleotides read TGCAGCGTGGGGGGACAGCTTAGCACAGATACGCAGTATTTT.

The gene calls are TRBV7-6 and TRBJ2-7; 7 bases map to TRBD1. The CDR3 covers 15 residues. V gave up 5 bases and J gave up 2 bases; unmatched junction bases: 9. The germline V gene encodes CDR1 SGHVS and CDR2 FNYEAQ. The CDR3, as DNA: TGTGCCAGCAGCGCCGACAGGGAAACTGCCTACGAGCAGTACTTC. It codes for CASSADRETAYEQYF.

The chain joins TRBV4-1 to TRBJ1-5, with D unresolved. Deletions cut 4 bases from V and 7 bases from J, with 17 bases between. Germline lookup yields CDR1 MGHRA and CDR2 YSYEKL. This CDR3 has 15 amino acids. CDR3 sequence: CASSLGPESRQPQHF. DNA of the CDR3: TGCGCCAGCAGCCTAGGCCCGGAGTCTAGGCAGCCCCAGCATTTT.

This chain links TRBV28 with TRBJ1-6; D gene ambiguous. Looked up from germline, CDR1 is MDHEN and CDR2 is SYDVKM. V dropped 3 bases and J dropped 7 bases, with 13 bases sitting between them. This CDR3 spans 15 amino acids. As DNA, the CDR3 is TGTGCCAGCAGTTTTGTGGAACCCGTAAATTCACCCCTCCACTTT. It is translated as CASSFVEPVNSPLHF. The whole variable domain, remainder taken from reference TRBV28 and TRBJ1-6, is DVKVTQSSRYLVKRTGEKVFLECVQDMDHENMFWYRQDPGLGLRLIYFSYDVKMKEKGDIPEGYSVSREKKERFSLILESASTNQTSMYLCASSFVEPVNSPLHFGNGTRLTVT.

This sequence joins TRBV4-1 and TRBJ2-7, with TRBD1 identical over 9 bases. From germline, CDR1 is MGHRA and CDR2 YSYEKL. The CDR3 has 15 residues. J lost 6 bases, V lost 4 bases, and 10 bases had no gene match. The CDR3 loop reads CASSPEGQGFGEQYF. The CDR3 nucleotides are TGCGCCAGCAGCCCCGAGGGACAGGGTTTCGGCGAGCAGTACTTC.

The rearrangement joins TRBV18 to TRBJ2-7; no reliable D call. This CDR3 is built from 15 residues. Germline V CDR1 and CDR2: KGHSH, LQKENI. V gave up 3 bases and J gave up 6 bases, with 18 bases separating them. The CDR3 sequence is CASSPDDFPLSEQYF. For the CDR3, the DNA is TGTGCCAGCTCACCGGACGACTTCCCGCTTTCCGAGCAGTACTTC. The variable domain in full, with the rest retrieved from reference TRBV18 and TRBJ2-7, is NAGVMQNPRHLVRRRGQEARLRCSPMKGHSHVYWYRQLPEEGLKFMVYLQKENIIDESGMPKERFSAEFPKEGPSILRIQQVVRGDSAAYFCASSPDDFPLSEQYFGPGTRLTVT.

This rearrangement joins TRBV19 to TRBJ2-7; possible D gene TRBD1, 6 bases. Germline V gene lookup returns CDR1 LNHDA and CDR2 SQIVND (reference sequence). This CDR3 contains 14 residues. V shed 3 bases and J shed 2 bases, with 11 bases lying between them. Here the CDR3 reads CASSIAGAAYEQYF. CDR3 bases: TGTGCCAGTAGTATCGCAGGGGCTGCCTACGAGCAGTACTTC. The variable domain in full, completed from reference TRBV19 and TRBJ2-7, reads DGGITQSPKYLFRKEGQNVTLSCEQNLNHDAMYWYRQDPGQGLRLIYYSQIVNDFQKGDIAEGYSVSREKKESFPLTVTSAQKNPTAFYLCASSIAGAAYEQYFGPGTRLTVT.

The rearrangement links TRBV6-6 to TRBJ1-5; D is unresolved. Germline V gives CDR1 MNHNY, CDR2 SVGAGI (reference sequence). Trimming pared 2 bases from V and 2 bases from J, leaving 10 bases between. There are 15 residues in the CDR3. CDR3 sequence: CASSYRDSGNQPQHF. The CDR3 nucleotides are TGTGCCAGCAGTTACAGGGATTCTGGCAATCAGCCCCAGCATTTT.

The V gene is TRBV7-9, the J gene TRBJ2-3; 7 bases match TRBD2. The CDR3 is 16 amino acids. Germline V CDR1 and CDR2: SEHNR, FQNEAQ (reference sequence). Trimming removed 5 bases from V and 3 bases from J; junction bases left unmatched: 11. CDR3 nucleotides: TGTGCCAGCAGCCCAGGGAGGGGTTACGGGACAGATACGCAGTATTTT. Protein sequence: CASSPGRGYGTDTQYF.

The chain employs TRBV9 and TRBJ2-5; possible D gene TRBD2, 5 bases. Germline V lookup: CDR1 SGDLS, CDR2 YYNGEE. Trimming left V 4 bases short and J 4 bases short, with 11 bases between. This CDR3 is built from 13 residues. CDR3 protein: CASSPEGPETQYF. CDR3 nucleotides: TGTGCCAGCAGCCCAGAGGGCCCAGAGACCCAGTACTTC.

The chain carries TRBV5-4 and TRBJ1-6; TRBD1 matches at 9 bases. V dropped 3 bases and J dropped 6; count of bases not matched to a gene: 4. The CDR3 sequence is 15 residues long. Germline assignment: CDR1 SGHNT and CDR2 YYREEE (reference sequence). This CDR3 is CASSSGTGPNSPLHF. The DNA for the CDR3 is TGTGCCAGCAGCTCAGGGACAGGGCCTAATTCACCCCTCCACTTT.

The rearrangement joins TRBV28 to TRBJ1-5; 7 bases line up with TRBD1. The V gene end was trimmed by 2 bases and the J gene end by 9 bases; junction bases not matched to a gene: 7. CDR1 is MDHEN, CDR2 SYDVKM, per germline. CDR3 length: 14 residues. CDR3 sequence: CASSLRQGVRPQHF. CDR3 nucleotides: TGTGCCAGCAGTTTAAGGCAGGGGGTTCGGCCCCAGCATTTT.

The chain joins TRBV4-1 to TRBJ2-7; 7 bases line up with TRBD2. Germline V gene lookup returns CDR1 MGHRA and CDR2 YSYEKL. The CDR3 is 14 residues long. V lost 5 bases, J lost 1 base, and 5 bases stayed unmatched. CDR3 loop: CASSELADSYEQYF. The CDR3, as DNA: TGCGCCAGCAGCGAGCTAGCGGATTCCTACGAGCAGTACTTC.

The genes are TRBV5-1 and TRBJ2-3; D may be TRBD1 (6 bases). This CDR3 has 16 residues. Trimming took 0 bases from V and 3 from J, leaving 14 bases between them. The germline V gene encodes CDR1 SGHRS and CDR2 YFSETQ. Here the CDR3 reads CASSLAQGEGTDTQYF. In DNA, the CDR3 is TGCGCCAGCAGCTTGGCACAGGGAGAGGGTACAGATACGCAGTATTTT.

The chain links TRBV4-1 to TRBJ2-2; D uncertain. Germline CDR1 reads MGHRA; CDR2 reads YSYEKL. The CDR3 runs to 14 residues. With 2 bases removed from V and 6 bases from J, the gap between germline ends came to 10 bases. CDR3 loop: CASSQRWNAGELFF. For the CDR3, the DNA is TGCGCCAGCAGCCAAAGGTGGAATGCCGGGGAGCTGTTTTTT.

This sequence joins TRBV2 and TRBJ1-5, with D tentatively TRBD1 (5 bases). The V gene lost 5 bases and the J gene lost 6 bases, with 8 bases spanning the gap. Germline lookup yields CDR1 SNHLY and CDR2 FYNNEI. CDR3 length: 12 residues. The CDR3 region has the DNA TGTGCCAGCAGTCGAGGGGCTCAGCCCCAGCATTTT. Protein: CASSRGAQPQHF.

The rearrangement uses TRBV5-1 and TRBJ1-1; D not certain. Trimming shortened V by 2 bases and J by 4 bases, and 9 bases separated the two germline ends. The CDR3 has 13 residues. The germline gives CDR1 SGHRS, CDR2 YFSETQ. The CDR3 spells CASSLSAPTEAFF. CDR3 DNA sequence: TGCGCCAGCAGCTTATCCGCTCCCACTGAAGCTTTCTTT.

The chain couples TRBV5-1 to TRBJ2-1; D is ambiguous. Germline lookup yields CDR1 SGHRS and CDR2 YFSETQ. There are 14 residues in the CDR3. Deletions cut 1 base from V and 4 bases from J, with 9 bases between. The CDR3 nucleotides are TGCGCCAGCAGCTTGTTGGCGGAATACAATGAGCAGTTCTTC. This gives the protein CASSLLAEYNEQFF. Together with reference TRBV5-1 and TRBJ2-1, the CDR3 gives the full variable domain: KAGVTQTPRYLIKTRGQQVTLSCSPISGHRSVSWYQQTPGQGLQFLFEYFSETQRNKGNFPGRFSGRQFSNSRSEMNVSTLELGDSALYLCASSLLAEYNEQFFGPGTRLTVL.

V and J are TRBV7-9 and TRBJ1-6, with D maybe TRBD1 (5 bases). This CDR3 region has 14 residues. The ends were cut back, 3 bases at V and 5 bases at J, with 8 bases in the middle. CDR1 is SEHNR and CDR2 is FQNEAQ in the germline V gene (reference sequence). CDR3 DNA sequence: TGTGCCAGCAGCTTTGGGGCAAATAATTCACCCCTCCACTTT. This gives the protein CASSFGANNSPLHF.

This sequence joins TRBV15 and TRBJ1-6; 8 bases fit TRBD1. The CDR3 extends over 15 amino acids. V lost 5 bases, J lost 3 bases, and 3 bases stayed unmatched. Germline V lookup: CDR1 LNHNV, CDR2 YYDKDF (reference sequence). This CDR3 reads CATSRGTGYNSPLHF. DNA for the CDR3: TGTGCCACCAGCCGGGGGACAGGCTATAATTCACCCCTCCACTTT.

The rearrangement joins TRBV7-9 to TRBJ2-6, with D hard to call. V shed 2 bases and J shed 0 bases, with 8 bases lying between them. The CDR3 runs 16 residues. The germline CDR1 and CDR2 sequences are SEHNR and FQNEAQ (reference sequence). CDR3 region: CASSLQWDSGANVLTF. The DNA of the CDR3 is TGTGCCAGCAGCTTACAATGGGACTCTGGGGCCAACGTCCTGACTTTC.

The table lists this clone with many counts. V is TRBV27 and J is TRBJ2-7; 8 bases align to TRBD1. The CDR3 length is 11 residues. Germline CDR1 is MNHEY and CDR2 is SMNVEV (reference sequence). Germline trimming cut 6 bases from V and 6 bases from J; bases unmatched to any gene: 1. The CDR3 is CASRQGGEQYF. DNA of the CDR3: TGTGCCAGCAGACAGGGGGGCGAGCAGTACTTC.

This chain connects TRBV4-1 to TRBJ1-2, with TRBD1 as a possible D gene (5 bases). Per germline, CDR1 MGHRA and CDR2 YSYEKL. The CDR3 length is 15 residues. V was cut by 2 bases and J by 2 bases, with 12 bases left in between. The CDR3: CASSQTLTDNYGYTF. The DNA of the CDR3 is TGCGCCAGCAGCCAAACATTGACAGACAACTATGGCTACACCTTC.